This record looks at one T cell receptor beta chain sequence and its context. Which antigen it targets is not known. Germline is not matched at one junction end, which may reflect a read error. The hyperthyroidism patients were between 18 and 65 years old and newly diagnosed, with a disease duration of less than 2 months. The study excluded patients with uncontrolled infections, other autoimmune diseases, pregnancy or lactation. Clinical symptoms, serum thyroxine and TRAb, thyroid ultrasound, and orbital computed tomography formed the basis for the diagnoses. Blood from progressor patients was collected at the time of first diagnosis with hyperthyroidism, before any ophthalmopathy symptoms had appeared. PBMCs were isolated from around 10 ml of fresh peripheral blood by Ficoll-Paque density gradient centrifugation. Progressor patients were initially diagnosed with Graves' hyperthyroidism and developed ophthalmopathy during follow-up. Total RNA was extracted with Trizol reagent, and quality was checked on an Agilent 2100 Bioanalyzer.

From the germline V gene (reference sequence), CDR1 is GTSNPN and CDR2 is SVGIG. Inclusive of the bounding cysteine and phenylalanine, the CDR3 is 11 residues long. Just CDR3 DNA is preserved here, 33 bases in frame from base 1. The TCR beta CDR3 regions were amplified from the RNA transcripts. The TCR CDR3 was subjected to a first round of RT-PCR using the HTBI primer set and the Qiagen OneStep RT-PCR kit. Libraries were constructed in a second round of multiplex PCR, after which size selection and purification were performed. Sequencing of the libraries was done on an Illumina HiSeq2000 using paired-end 100 bp reads. The paper's data handling went like this. SOAPnuke was used to process the raw data, with reads discarded if the reads contained adapters or uncalled bases, had a mean Phred below 15, or lacked an exact constant-primer or identifier match. High-quality paired reads were merged with COPE v1.2.5, and unique nucleotide sequences were defined as clonotypes. MiTCR v1.1 was used to align clonotypes to the IMGT TRBV, TRBD and TRBJ reference segments. Only V-J combinations with frequency above 0.0001, covering about 99% of repertoires, were analysed. A TCS score was defined as the ratio of F50 (clonal expansion) to E x V (chaos), with BLOSUM62-based TCRdist applied between CDR3 peptides within each V-J. Welch's t-statistics and random forest reduced approximately 520 V-J features to roughly 13, which were used in a naive Bayes classifier (R e1071). The raw public reads went through TCRdb reprocessing: fastp at Q25, MiXCR clone calling, in-frame beta chains kept. Every distinct CDR3 protein forms one entry, paired with its most common genes and DNA. The authors' filters were not applied to this entry. This sample has 280,000 or so distinct CDR3 sequences in its table, and less than 30% of those were observed once. The ten largest clonotypes hold around 30% of the sample.

The data belong to a study of T cells in Graves' hyperthyroidism and ophthalmopathy (dated by TCRdb to about 2019). Regarding the study in general: Peripheral blood samples were taken at the time of initial diagnosis, prior to any treatment. To identify distinguishing TCR V-J signatures, a discovery cohort of 90 to 100 patients was used, comprising some 43 with Graves' ophthalmopathy and under 60 with stable Graves' hyperthyroidism. An independent validation cohort of about 20 hyperthyroidism patients and approximately 16 patients who later progressed to ophthalmopathy tested prospective prediction of ophthalmopathy. After sampling, hyperthyroidism patients received methimazole starting at 30 mg daily, and ophthalmopathy patients received high-dose intravenous methylprednisolone. For training and testing, the 80 to 100 patients in the discovery cohort were randomly divided in a 7:3 ratio. The paper reports TCR Vbeta CDR3 sequencing of over 130 peripheral blood samples: approximately 43 ophthalmopathy, approximately 74 hyperthyroidism and approximately 17 progressor patients. Thyroid tissue and blood T-cell repertoires from roughly 6 Graves' hyperthyroidism patients were also compared in the study.

Study-wide conclusions, independent of this receptor: No statistical method was used to set the sample size in advance, and investigators knew the group allocation. In validation, the model predicted progression to ophthalmopathy with approximately 71% sensitivity and approximately 78% specificity, a median of 6.5 months before onset. In cross-validation, a model built on a 13 V-J signature told ophthalmopathy apart from stable hyperthyroidism with just under 90% sensitivity and around 81% specificity, and in testing the same model reached 80%/75%. Blood samples also contained most of the expanded thyroid clonotypes (frequency above 0.001), which suggests that blood repertoires may reflect thyroid immune responses.

The receptor's source is a man aged 40-55 years with Graves' hyperthyroidism that later progressed to Graves' ophthalmopathy. The rearrangement joined TRBV30 to TRBJ2-1, with 13 bases aligning to TRBD2. The sequenced material came from blood. The DNA is TGTGCCTGGAGTGAAAGGACTAGCGGGAGCTTC. Translation gives CAWSERTSGSF.